This entry lists 12 T cell receptor beta chains sequenced from one sample in a study of T-cell memory formation after mild COVID-19. TCRdb re-called the 5' RACE reads with MiXCR, one entry per CDR3 protein. This table has just under 150,000 distinct CDR3 sequences, 15% to 20% appearing once. The sample consisted of PBMCs or a T cell subset sorted from them (not recorded which). These receptors all come from an adult woman who had mild COVID-19 (a few samples of this study predate the infection). Cell type and time point are not known.

This sequence joins TRBV5-1 and TRBJ2-5; no clear D gene. Deletions cut 0 bases from V and 5 bases from J, with 8 bases between. Germline loops: CDR1 SGHRS, CDR2 YFSETQ. The CDR3 sequence is 13 residues long. CDR3 DNA sequence: TGCGCCAGCAGCTTGGACGCGCGCGAGACCCAGTACTTC. This sequence encodes CASSLDARETQYF.

This rearrangement joins TRBV10-3 to TRBJ2-7; the match to TRBD1 covers 11 bases. With V trimmed by 6 bases and J by 6 bases, 4 bases remained unmatched. The CDR3 contains 13 residues. Germline V gene lookup returns CDR1 ENHRY and CDR2 SYGVKD. The CDR3 bases are TGTGCCATCAGCCCCGGGACAGGGGGCGAGCAGTACTTC. Its protein product is CAISPGTGGEQYF.

This rearrangement joins TRBV7-9 to TRBJ2-2; 14 bases line up with TRBD2. Trimming at V came to 5 bases and at J to 11 bases, leaving 10 bases not matched to a gene. CDR1 SEHNR and CDR2 FQNEAQ come from the germline V gene (reference sequence). The CDR3 totals 16 residues. This chain's CDR3 is CASSPTGTSGSRELFF. The CDR3 region has the DNA TGTGCCAGCAGCCCGACGGGGACTAGCGGGAGTCGTGAGCTGTTTTTT. Looking up the rest from reference TRBV7-9 and TRBJ2-2 gives the full variable domain: DTGVSQNPRHKITKRGQNVTFRCDPISEHNRLYWYRQTLGQGPEFLTYFQNEAQLEKSRLLSDRFSAERPKGSFSTLEIQRTEQGDSAMYLCASSPTGTSGSRELFFGEGSRLTVL.

This clonotype was seen only a few times. The rearrangement links TRBV27 to TRBJ2-7; 11 positions match TRBD2. The CDR3 is 13 residues long. J lost 7 bases, V lost 6 bases, and 5 bases had no gene match. Germline CDR1 and CDR2: MNHEY and SMNVEV (reference sequence). The chain's CDR3 is CASRLAGAKEQYF. The CDR3 bases are TGTGCCAGCAGACTAGCGGGAGCGAAAGAGCAGTACTTC.

The chain links TRBV2 to TRBJ2-1; D remains ambiguous. Germline CDR1 is SNHLY and CDR2 is FYNNEI. The CDR3 totals 12 residues. V shed 7 bases and J shed 8 bases, with 12 bases lying between them. The DNA of the CDR3 is TGTGCCAGCAACATGAGGATCGATGAGCAGTTCTTC. Protein sequence: CASNMRIDEQFF.

This clonotype was seen a few times. The V gene is TRBV10-3, the J gene TRBJ2-7; no firm D call. Germline V gene lookup returns CDR1 ENHRY and CDR2 SYGVKD. V was trimmed by 4 bases and J by 2 bases, leaving 24 bases between them. This CDR3 has 18 residues. As DNA, the CDR3 is TGTGCCATCAGTGCCTCTTCCGGGCTAGGAGAAAGGACCTACGAGCAGTACTTC. Translating gives CAISASSGLGERTYEQYF.

The chain joins TRBV20-1 to TRBJ2-3, with 9 bases that match TRBD2. CDR3 size: 14 residues. Germline V gene data show CDR1 as DFQATT and CDR2 as SNEGSKA (reference sequence). Germline trimming cut 5 bases from V and 3 bases from J; bases unmatched to any gene: 6. The CDR3 DNA reads as TGCAGTGCTCTTAGCGGGAGAGGGACAGATACGCAGTATTTT. Protein sequence: CSALSGRGTDTQYF.

The chain recombines TRBV12-3 or TRBV12-4 with TRBJ1-1, with D unclear. With 3 bases removed from V and 4 bases from J, the gap between germline ends came to 9 bases. The CDR3 has 13 amino acids. CDR3 in amino acids: CASSFGGVTEAFF. In nucleotides, the CDR3 is TGTGCCAGCAGTTTTGGAGGTGTCACTGAAGCTTTCTTT.

The chain links TRBV4-1 to TRBJ2-3; a possible D gene is TRBD1 (5 bases). This CDR3 has 16 amino acids. Per the germline V gene, CDR1 is MGHRA and CDR2 is YSYEKL. V was shortened by 1 base and J by 2 bases, with 13 bases between the two germline ends. CDR3 in amino acids: CASSQGQGGITDTQYF. In DNA, the CDR3 is TGCGCCAGCAGCCAAGGGCAGGGTGGGATCACAGATACGCAGTATTTT.

The sample holds a few counts of this clonotype. This chain links TRBV18 with TRBJ1-2, with TRBD1 identical over 7 bases. This CDR3 spans 14 amino acids. J gave up 2 bases and V 6 bases, and 6 bases lay outside the gene matches. CDR1 is KGHSH, CDR2 LQKENI, per germline. The CDR3 nucleotides read TGTGCCAGCTCGCCAGGACAGGTCAACTATGGCTACACCTTC. Its translation: CASSPGQVNYGYTF. The full variable domain, with the rest looked up from reference TRBV18 and TRBJ1-2, is NAGVMQNPRHLVRRRGQEARLRCSPMKGHSHVYWYRQLPEEGLKFMVYLQKENIIDESGMPKERFSAEFPKEGPSILRIQQVVRGDSAAYFCASSPGQVNYGYTFGSGTRLTVV.

This clonotype was picked up a small number of times. The rearrangement links TRBV20-1 to TRBJ1-6; perhaps TRBD1 as D (5 bases). The CDR3 contains 12 residues. Trimming cost V 3 bases and J 9 bases, with 9 bases left between them. The germline V gene has CDR1 DFQATT and CDR2 SNEGSKA (reference sequence). CDR3 nucleotides: TGCAGTGCTAGGGACAAGGCTTCACCCCTCCACTTT. Translating gives CSARDKASPLHF.

This clonotype has only a few counts. The V and J genes are TRBV3-1 and TRBJ2-5; D may match TRBD1 or TRBD2 (5 bases each). The CDR3 is made up of 14 amino acids. Trimming removed 3 bases at V and 7 bases at J, with 15 bases between. Germline loops: CDR1 LGHDT, CDR2 YNNKEL (reference sequence). CDR3 sequence: CASSHRGVGVTQYF. For the CDR3, the DNA is TGTGCCAGCAGCCATAGAGGGGTGGGAGTGACCCAGTACTTC.